This TCR beta chain emerged from a study of T cells in Graves' hyperthyroidism and ophthalmopathy. On this clonotype itself: Its matching antigen is unknown.

A patient was excluded if there was uncontrolled infection, other autoimmune disease, pregnancy or lactation. Germline CDR1 and CDR2: SNHLY and FYNNEI. This CDR3 has 16 amino acids. Trimming removed 3 bases at V and 3 bases at J, with 14 bases between. Amplification of TCR beta CDR3 regions was performed using RNA transcripts as template. TCR CDR3 regions were first amplified by RT-PCR with HTBI primers. TCRdb processed the multiplex PCR reads anew with MiXCR; each CDR3 protein has one entry. The sample holds about 540,000 distinct CDR3 sequences; approximately 44% are singletons and the top ten take approximately 7.5%. Study-level results: Most expanded thyroid clonotypes above 0.001 recurred in blood.

The sequence was obtained from a woman under 30 with Graves' hyperthyroidism. Sequencing used peripheral blood or thyroid tissue (not recorded which). The chain carries TRBV2 and TRBJ2-2; the D gene is possibly TRBD1 (5 bases). The CDR3 spells CASSEVRGADTGELFF. CDR3 sequence (DNA): TGTGCCAGCAGTGAGGTTAGGGGCGCGGACACCGGGGAGCTGTTTTTT.